The entry below describes one T cell receptor beta chain. Its antigen specificity is not known. The sample holds no much larger clone one base away, and base qualities are not on file. The library was built by means of 5' RACE. Instrument used: Illumina HiSeq 2500. A second 7 to 11 cycle PCR used a sample-barcoded 5' primer and a J-beta primer mix. A unique molecular identifier was introduced onto each TCR beta cDNA molecule by a template-switch 5' adaptor carrying 12 random nucleotides. Each sample yielded at least 3 million CDR3-containing paired-end reads. First-strand cDNA synthesis was performed from all RNA using the Mint cDNA synthesis kit, with priming by a TRBC-specific oligonucleotide. Following uracil-DNA glycosylase treatment, a first 18-cycle PCR with universal primers M1SS and BC2_uni_R was performed on all cDNA. The authors' analysis ran thus. Normalization of each sample was performed by random selection of 1 million high-quality reads, each carrying a distinct molecular identifier. Instead of being binned into consensus sequences, reads that shared molecular identifiers were thrown out. MiTCR, set to a Q25 quality threshold and the strictest error-elimination algorithm, was used for CDR3 identification, clonotype clustering and error correction. A nonparametric unseen species model with Euler transformation was used to estimate lower-bound total TCR beta diversity. TCRdb applied fastp at Q25 and MiXCR to the public reads, then kept only in-frame beta chains. One record per CDR3 amino acid sequence lists the most common genes and DNA. These V and J calls are TCRdb output, not the study's own analysis. Here the sample has around 670,000 distinct CDR3 sequences; 25% to 35% occur a single time. Of the sample, around a sixth falls within the top ten clones.

Sequences LGHDT (CDR1) and YNNKEL (CDR2) are obtained from the germline V gene (reference sequence). Trimming accounts for 4 bases at V and 1 base at J, while the number of junction bases matched to no gene is 4. The CDR3 numbers 18 residues from cysteine through phenylalanine. Solely the CDR3 DNA is kept, with 54 bases framed from the first base. Systemically healthy Caucasian individuals from Russia, some 40 in total and aged about 6 to 100 years, were included as donors. About 10 milliliters of peripheral blood were drawn from each donor into EDTA-treated Vacutainer tubes. PBMCs were isolated by Ficoll-Paque density-gradient centrifugation, with at least 7 million obtained per sample. Total RNA was extracted from PBMCs with Trizol reagent, with at least 6 micrograms obtained per sample. The percentages of naive CD45RAhigh/CD27high T cells were determined by flow cytometry on a PBMC aliquot from every donor.

This sample was taken from a study of blood T cells in healthy people across ages (dated by TCRdb to about 2015). Notes on the research overall: In model experiments, roughly one uniquely barcoded TCR beta cDNA molecule per two T cells was captured by template switching. The donors were split into four age groups: young (average around 15 years), middle-aged (roughly 39), aged (approximately 60) and long-lived (approximately 80). To avoid experimental bias, donors of different ages were randomly spread across the sequencing lanes. To track age-related changes in TCR beta repertoire diversity, the study relied on deep sequencing normalized with unique cDNA molecular identifiers. Two additional independent replicas of 1 million unique cDNA reads from the same blood draw were analyzed for two donors (one aged 18 to 30 and one aged 80 or older).

Paper-wide results and their limitations: Because profiling used bulk unsorted PBMCs, naive and antigen-experienced compartments could not be compared conclusively. Estimates of total diversity from one million sequenced T cells were regarded as lower bounds and underestimates. Because donor CMV infection status was unknown, age-related changes in expanded clonotypes were potentially confounded. Compared with the aged group, more naive CD4+ T cells, fewer expanded clones and increased TCR diversity were shown by the long-lived group, suggesting age selection. As age increased, observed TCR beta diversity per million T cells dropped in a roughly linear way, and a significant reduction was already evident by age roughly 40. The percentage of naive T cells measured by flow cytometry correlated strongly with observed TCR beta diversity.

The chain was built from TRBV3-1 and TRBJ2-2; TRBD2 lines up with 15 middle nucleotides. This sequence originates from a woman aged 80 or over in good health. The sequencing input was blood. Here the CDR3 is given as CASSRGLAGGLNTGELFF. The DNA sequence reads TGTGCCAGCAGCCGCGGACTAGCGGGGGGGTTGAACACCGGGGAGCTGTTTTTT.